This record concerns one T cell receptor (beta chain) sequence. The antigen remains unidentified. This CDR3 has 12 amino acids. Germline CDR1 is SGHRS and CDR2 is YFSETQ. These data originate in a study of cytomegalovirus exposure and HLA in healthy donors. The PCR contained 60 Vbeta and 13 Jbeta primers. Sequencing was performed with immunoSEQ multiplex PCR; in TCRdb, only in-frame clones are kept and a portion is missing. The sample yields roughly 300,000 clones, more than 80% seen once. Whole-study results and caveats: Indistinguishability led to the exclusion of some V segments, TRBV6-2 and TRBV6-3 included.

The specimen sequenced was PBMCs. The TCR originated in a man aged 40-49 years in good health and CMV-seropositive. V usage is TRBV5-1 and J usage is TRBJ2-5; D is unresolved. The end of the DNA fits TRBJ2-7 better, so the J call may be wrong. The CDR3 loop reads CASSLDWGEQYF. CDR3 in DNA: TGCGCCAGCAGCTTAGACTGGGGCGAGCAGTACTTC.